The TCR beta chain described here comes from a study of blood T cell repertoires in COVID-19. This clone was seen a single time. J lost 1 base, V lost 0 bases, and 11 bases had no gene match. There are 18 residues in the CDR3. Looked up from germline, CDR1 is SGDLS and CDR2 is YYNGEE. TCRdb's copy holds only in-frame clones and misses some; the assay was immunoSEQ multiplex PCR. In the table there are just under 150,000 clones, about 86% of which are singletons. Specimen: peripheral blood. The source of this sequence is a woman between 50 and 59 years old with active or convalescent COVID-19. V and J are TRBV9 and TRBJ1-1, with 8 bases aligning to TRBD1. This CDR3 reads CASSVAYGQGSGNTEAFF. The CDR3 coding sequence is TGTGCCAGCAGCGTAGCCTACGGACAGGGCAGCGGGAACACTGAAGCTTTCTTT. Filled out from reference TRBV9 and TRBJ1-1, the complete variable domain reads DSGVTQTPKHLITATGQRVTLRCSPRSGDLSVYWYQQSLDQGLQFLIQYYNGEERAKGNILERFSAQQFPDLHSELNLSSLELGDSALYFCASSVAYGQGSGNTEAFFGQGTRLTVV.